Listed below are T cell receptor beta chains from one sample, sequenced in a study of shared clonotypes between healthy human individuals. Produced via immunoSEQ multiplex PCR; TCRdb's table is partial and in-frame only. The sample holds more than 2,000,000 clones, over 90% seen once. Sequenced sample: naive CD4+ T cells from PBMCs. The receptors originated from a man between 18 and 35 years old in good health. Some clones in this sample may be carry-over from other donors' samples. CDR3s include the opening cysteine and the closing phenylalanine or tryptophan. The D gene is left open where the match is weak. The listing skips clone size in some rows; elsewhere it reads once, few, many or a size class.

size: NA; D: NA; J: TRBJ2-1; V: TRBV28; DNA: TGTGCCAGCAGCCCCTACGCTTGGAGCTTGGTGATCGTGATTGAGCAGTTCTTC; CDR3: CASSPYAWSLVIVIEQFF
size: NA; D: TRBD2; J: TRBJ2-3; V: TRBV5-4; DNA: TGTGCCAGCAGCTTGGTAAGCGGGAGGGCCGTGGCAGATACGCAGTATTTT; CDR3: CASSLVSGRAVADTQYF
size: NA; D: TRBD2; J: TRBJ2-3; V: TRBV9; DNA: TGTGCCAGCAGCGTTCGAGCGGGAGGACCAGATACGCAGTATTTT; CDR3: CASSVRAGGPDTQYF
size: NA; D: TRBD1; J: TRBJ2-7; V: TRBV2; DNA: TGTGCCAGCAGTGAACGGAACAGGGGATCCTACGAGCAGTACTTC; CDR3: CASSERNRGSYEQYF
size: NA; D: NA; J: TRBJ1-2; V: TRBV6-5; DNA: TGTGCCAGCAGTTACTCGAGGCAGGGGAGGCGAGGCTACACCTTC; CDR3: CASSYSRQGRRGYTF
size: once; D: NA; J: TRBJ2-5; V: TRBV7-3; DNA: TGTGCCAGCAGCCCGTCCGGGAGTGGAGAGACCCAGTACTTC; CDR3: CASSPSGSGETQYF
size: NA; D: TRBD2; J: TRBJ2-7; V: TRBV10-1; DNA: TGCGCCAGCAGTGAGTCCGGACTAGCGTCCTACTCCTACGAGCAGTACTTC; CDR3: CASSESGLASYSYEQYF
size: NA; D: NA; J: TRBJ1-1; V: TRBV30; DNA: TGTGCCTGGAGTGAGGGGCGGAACACTGAAGCTTTCTTT; CDR3: CAWSEGRNTEAFF
size: NA; D: NA; J: TRBJ1-1; V: TRBV4-3; DNA: TGCGCCAGCAGCCAAGGTATCGACAGGCCTCTGAACACTGAAGCTTTCTTT; CDR3: CASSQGIDRPLNTEAFF
size: NA; D: NA; J: TRBJ2-7; V: TRBV28; DNA: TGTGCCAGCAGCAACAGCTGGAAGCAGTACTTC; CDR3: CASSNSWKQYF
size: NA; D: NA; J: TRBJ2-3; V: TRBV7-2; DNA: TGTGCCAGCAGCTTATCCAGGAGCACAGATACGCAGTATTTT; CDR3: CASSLSRSTDTQYF
size: NA; D: NA; J: TRBJ2-3; V: TRBV7-9; DNA: TGTGCCAGCAGCTTAGACAGGGCGGGGCAGTATTTT; CDR3: CASSLDRAGQYF
size: NA; D: NA; J: TRBJ2-3; V: TRBV28; DNA: TGTGCCAGCTGGGCAACTAGCACAGATACGCAGTATTTT; CDR3: CASWATSTDTQYF
size: NA; D: NA; J: TRBJ2-7; V: TRBV5-1; DNA: TGCGCCAGCGGCAGGAGAGACCTCCTTGAGCAGTACTTC; CDR3: CASGRRDLLEQYF
size: NA; D: NA; J: TRBJ2-5; V: TRBV28; DNA: TGTGCCAGCAGTTTCATCGACAAATTGGAAGAGACCCAGTACTTC; CDR3: CASSFIDKLEETQYF
size: NA; D: NA; J: TRBJ2-7; V: TRBV6-1; DNA: TGTGCCAGCAGTGAAGCGGGCGACGAGCAGTACTTC; CDR3: CASSEAGDEQYF
size: NA; D: TRBD2; J: TRBJ2-7; V: TRBV7-2; DNA: TGTGCCAGCAGCTCCACCTCGGGGGGAGCCTACGAGCAGTACTTC; CDR3: CASSSTSGGAYEQYF
size: NA; D: TRBD2; J: TRBJ2-1; V: TRBV5-1; DNA: TGCGCCAGCAGCTTGCCGGTGACTAGCGGGGGGAATGAGCAGTTCTTC; CDR3: CASSLPVTSGGNEQFF
size: NA; D: NA; J: TRBJ2-1; V: TRBV2; DNA: TGTGCCAGCAGGCTCGGGACCTACAATGAGCAGTTCTTC; CDR3: CASRLGTYNEQFF
size: once; D: TRBD2; J: TRBJ2-3; V: TRBV28; DNA: TGTGCCAGCACGGCGGGAGGGCTGGGCACAGATACGCAGTATTTT; CDR3: CASTAGGLGTDTQYF
size: NA; D: NA; J: TRBJ2-3; V: TRBV7-9; DNA: TGTGCCAGTCTCAGGCAGGGCTTCACAGATACGCAGTATTTT; CDR3: CASLRQGFTDTQYF
size: NA; D: NA; J: TRBJ2-2; V: TRBV28; DNA: TGTGCCAGCACTTCAGGGCCCACCGGGGAGCTGTTTTTT; CDR3: CASTSGPTGELFF
size: once; D: TRBD2; J: TRBJ2-1; V: TRBV7-9; DNA: TGTGCCAGCAGCTTAGCACAAGGGGTAGCGGGAGGGTGGAACAATGAGCAGTTCTTC; CDR3: CASSLAQGVAGGWNNEQFF
size: NA; D: TRBD1; J: TRBJ1-5; V: TRBV19; DNA: TGTGCCACCAGGACAGGGACGGTGTTTAGCAATCAGCCCCAGCATTTT; CDR3: CATRTGTVFSNQPQHF